Reported below is one T cell receptor (beta chain). Its antigen is undetermined. The data originate from a study of Ad26.COV2.S vaccination and SARS-CoV-2 variants. From germline, CDR1 is MNHEY and CDR2 SVGEGT. V lost 2 bases and J 5 bases, leaving 10 bases between the germline ends. The CDR3 covers 13 residues. Produced via immunoSEQ multiplex PCR; TCRdb's table is partial and in-frame only. This table has around 350,000 clones, about 90% appearing once. Overall study results and limits: Recipients given vaccine exceeded placebo recipients in spike-specific TCR breadth. Non-spike TCR breadth showed similarity between vaccine and placebo recipients. Considerable breadth of spike-specific CD8+ and CD4+ T cell responses has reportedly been documented following vaccination.

The material was peripheral blood, obtained after recovery from COVID-19. The chain is built from TRBV6-2 or TRBV6-3 and TRBJ2-7, with D perhaps TRBD1 (5 bases). The TCR was taken from a human donor who had recovered from COVID-19. The CDR3 sequence: CASSYPGRDEQYF. The CDR3 nucleotides read TGTGCCAGCAGTTACCCCGGCAGGGACGAGCAGTACTTC.